The next 27 T cell receptor beta chains were all read from a single sample in a study of spatial heterogeneity in lung cancer. TCRdb redid the calling of the 5' RACE reads with MiXCR, one entry per CDR3 protein. The sample yields 40,000 to 45,000 distinct CDR3 sequences, approximately 14% seen once. Time point indicated: sample taken at primary tumor resection. Frozen PBMC, nontumor lung or tumor provided whole RNA, which was sequenced unsorted. The sample in question was PBMCs, obtained at surgery. These receptors were obtained from a male donor with early-stage non-small cell lung cancer.

This clonotype has ten or more counts. The chain recombines TRBV29-1 with TRBJ2-1; 10 bases are a match to TRBD2. The length of the CDR3 is 14 residues. The V gene's germline CDR1 is SQVTM and CDR2 ANQGSEA. The V gene end was trimmed by 7 bases and the J gene end by 12 bases; junction bases not matched to a gene: 15. The CDR3 nucleotides are TGCAGCGCGGTCAGGACTAGCGGTCTCAAAGGGCAGTTCTTC. It encodes CSAVRTSGLKGQFF.

This clonotype was counted a few times. The V gene is TRBV7-9, the J gene TRBJ2-2, with 8 positions matching TRBD1. Losses at the gene ends were 5 bases for V and 9 bases for J; bases not matched to a gene: 8. The CDR3 extends over 14 amino acids. The germline gives CDR1 SEHNR, CDR2 FQNEAQ (reference sequence). For the CDR3, the DNA is TGTGCCAGCAGCCCCGGGACAGGCCCTCGGGAGCTGTTTTTT. It translates to CASSPGTGPRELFF.

This clonotype was seen a handful of times. The V gene is TRBV10-3, the J gene TRBJ2-3; maybe TRBD2 (6 bases). The V and J ends lost 3 bases and 0 bases respectively, with 10 bases between them. The germline V gene encodes CDR1 ENHRY and CDR2 SYGVKD. This CDR3 has 15 amino acids. The CDR3 bases are TGTGCCATCAGTGAATCCGGGAGCAGCACAGATACGCAGTATTTT. This sequence encodes CAISESGSSTDTQYF.

This clonotype was recorded many times. The chain recombines TRBV20-1 with TRBJ1-2; TRBD1 might be the D (6 bases). Germline CDR1 DFQATT, CDR2 SNEGSKA (reference sequence). This CDR3 has 12 residues. The ends were cut back, 1 base at V and 8 bases at J, with 11 bases in the middle. CDR3 residues: CSARAGGSGYTF. For the CDR3, the DNA is TGCAGTGCTAGAGCCGGGGGCAGCGGCTACACCTTC.

This clonotype showed up just a few times. The chain uses TRBV5-1 and TRBJ2-3, with 11 bases that match TRBD1. The V gene end was trimmed by 3 bases and the J gene end by 4 bases; junction bases not matched to a gene: 10. From germline, CDR1 is SGHRS and CDR2 YFSETQ. The CDR3 consists of 17 residues. CDR3 amino acids: CASSSGQGAGGSDTQYF. The CDR3 DNA is TGCGCCAGCAGCTCCGGACAGGGGGCCGGTGGGTCAGATACGCAGTATTTT.

At least ten counts were recorded for this clonotype. The chain is built from TRBV20-1 and TRBJ2-1; D gene uncertain. This CDR3 is built from 13 residues. From germline, CDR1 is DFQATT and CDR2 SNEGSKA (reference sequence). Deletions cut 1 base from V and 8 bases from J, with 12 bases between. The CDR3 coding sequence is TGCAGTGCTAGAGCCCCGTTGAGCTATGAGCAGTTCTTC. Encoded protein: CSARAPLSYEQFF.

This clonotype was found a few times. The chain is built from TRBV9 and TRBJ2-7; TRBD2 matches 10 bases. This CDR3 is 15 amino acids long. V trimming: 3 bases; J trimming: 5 bases; junction bases outside the gene matches: 8. The V gene's germline CDR1 is SGDLS and CDR2 YYNGEE. Written as DNA, the CDR3 is TGTGCCAGCAGCGGCCTAGCGGGAGCGTTCGACGAGCAGTACTTC. Protein sequence: CASSGLAGAFDEQYF.

This clonotype came up many times. The CDR3 sequence: CASSLVQGANLRSPLHF. The CDR3 nucleotides read TGCGCCAGCAGCTTGGTCCAGGGGGCGAATCTCCGTTCACCCCTCCACTTT. The chain is built from TRBV5-1 and TRBJ1-6, with 8 positions matching TRBD1. Germline trimming cut 0 bases from V and 9 bases from J; bases unmatched to any gene: 11. The CDR3 length is 17 residues. Germline V gives CDR1 SGHRS, CDR2 YFSETQ.

This clonotype appeared a few times. This chain's CDR3 is CASSFHWTSGGAGETQYF. The DNA for the CDR3 is TGTGCCAGCAGCTTTCATTGGACTAGCGGGGGGGCCGGAGAGACCCAGTACTTC. The chain has TRBV7-8 and TRBJ2-5, with 15 bases fitting TRBD2. Germline CDR1 and CDR2: SGHVS and FQNEAQ. This CDR3 has 18 amino acids. The V and J ends lost 3 bases and 4 bases, in that order; junction bases with no gene match: 9.

The rearrangement links TRBV12-3 or TRBV12-4 to TRBJ2-2; perhaps TRBD1 as D (5 bases). V gave up 7 bases and J gave up 7 bases, with 13 bases separating them. This CDR3 comprises 13 residues. Written as DNA, the CDR3 is TGTGCCAGCACACCCACAGGTTTCGGGGAGCTGTTTTTT. As protein: CASTPTGFGELFF.

V gene TRBV20-1 combines with J gene TRBJ2-7; 13 nucleotides align to TRBD2. The CDR3 is 14 amino acids. Germline values: CDR1 DFQATT, CDR2 SNEGSKA (reference sequence). Losses at the gene ends were 3 bases for V and 6 bases for J; bases not matched to a gene: 5. In DNA form, the CDR3 reads TGCAGTGCTAGTCGTGGACTAGCGGGAGCCGAGCAGTACTTC. Translated, it gives CSASRGLAGAEQYF.

This chain links TRBV6-1 with TRBJ2-2; 10 bases agree with TRBD2. The V gene's germline CDR1 is MNHNS and CDR2 SASEGT. The V gene end was trimmed by 6 bases and the J gene end by 7 bases; junction bases not matched to a gene: 5. This CDR3 has 14 residues. CDR3 protein: CASRAGGASGELFF. The CDR3 DNA is TGTGCCAGCAGAGCGGGAGGGGCAAGCGGGGAGCTGTTTTTT.

The chain joins TRBV5-1 to TRBJ2-1, with D possibly TRBD1 on 5 matching bases. V lost 4 bases and J lost 6, with 14 bases in between. Germline CDR1 is SGHRS and CDR2 is YFSETQ. The CDR3 spans 14 residues. CDR3 residues: CASSPLQGSNEQFF. The CDR3 DNA reads TGCGCCAGCAGCCCCCTGCAGGGCAGCAATGAGCAGTTCTTC.

A remark on this clonotype: This may be a read error, as it is one base from a much larger clone. The chain links TRBV10-3 to TRBJ1-3; D is unresolved. Germline assignment: CDR1 ENHRY and CDR2 SYGVKD. V was clipped by 2 bases and J by 0 bases, with 8 bases between them. This CDR3 is built from 15 residues. DNA for the CDR3: TGTGCCATCAGTGAGGGCGGCCCCTCTGGAAACACCATATATTTT. This translates into CAISEGGPSGNTIYF.

This clonotype was detected many times. This chain links TRBV12-3 or TRBV12-4 with TRBJ2-3, with 11 bases aligning to TRBD2. V dropped 6 bases and J dropped 3; count of bases not matched to a gene: 2. The length of the CDR3 is 14 residues. The CDR3 loop reads CASRTSGSTDTQYF. The CDR3 DNA is TGTGCCAGCAGAACTAGCGGGAGTACAGATACGCAGTATTTT.

The chain links TRBV10-2 to TRBJ2-7; D is unresolved. The ends were cut back, 3 bases at V and 1 base at J, with 10 bases in the middle. The CDR3 is 14 amino acids. Germline loops: CDR1 WSHSY, CDR2 SAAADI. Here the CDR3 DNA reads TGCGCCAGCAGTGACTATCGAACGTCCTACGAGCAGTACTTC. Translation: CASSDYRTSYEQYF.

Ten or more counts support this clonotype. V usage is TRBV6-6 and J usage is TRBJ1-6; 9 positions agree with TRBD1. Germline V CDR1 and CDR2: MNHNY, SVGAGI (reference sequence). The junction had 3 bases not matched to a gene; V was cut back by 2 bases and J by 1 base. The CDR3 totals 17 residues. In DNA form, the CDR3 reads TGTGCCAGCAGTTACACAGGGACAGGGTCCTATAATTCACCCCTCCACTTT. This codes for CASSYTGTGSYNSPLHF.

The table lists this clonotype with many counts. The chain combines TRBV12-5 with TRBJ1-1; tentative D call: TRBD1 (5 bases). The germline V gene encodes CDR1 LGHNT and CDR2 FRNRAP. The length of the CDR3 is 16 residues. Trimming pared 2 bases from V and 4 bases from J, leaving 17 bases between. The CDR3 region has the DNA TGTGCTAGTGGTTTGATCATCCGGAGGGGAATCACTGAAGCTTTCTTT. Translation gives CASGLIIRRGITEAFF. Using reference TRBV12-5 and TRBJ1-1 for the parts outside the CDR3, the full variable domain is DARVTQTPRHKVTEMGQEVTMRCQPILGHNTVFWYRQTMMQGLELLAYFRNRAPLDDSGMPKDRFSAEMPDATLATLKIQPSEPRDSAVYFCASGLIIRRGITEAFFGQGTRLTVV.

The genes are TRBV7-9 and TRBJ1-5; possible D gene TRBD1, 6 bases. V lost 5 bases and J 2 bases, leaving 13 bases between the germline ends. This CDR3 contains 15 residues. The V gene's germline CDR1 is SEHNR and CDR2 FQNEAQ (reference sequence). The CDR3 DNA reads TGTGCCAGCAGCAAACAGGGTAGCGGCAATCAGCCCCAGCATTTT. This translates into CASSKQGSGNQPQHF.

This clonotype occurred a few times. The V gene is TRBV29-1, the J gene TRBJ1-1; TRBD1 is a possible D gene (6 bases). The CDR3 covers 14 residues. Trimming took off 1 base at V and 4 bases at J, with 13 bases between the two ends. Germline-derived CDR1 and CDR2 are SQVTM and ANQGSEA. CDR3 nucleotide sequence: TGCAGCGTTGAAGGGGGGGGCGGTGGCACTGAAGCTTTCTTT. Its protein product is CSVEGGGGGTEAFF.

This rearrangement joins TRBV6-5 to TRBJ2-7; 10 bases line up with TRBD1. The CDR3 loop spans 14 amino acids. V was clipped by 6 bases and J by 2 bases; unmatched bases: 4. Germline CDR1 is MNHEY and CDR2 is SVGAGI. CDR3: CASRPGQGTYEQYF. CDR3 bases: TGTGCCAGCAGACCGGGACAGGGGACCTACGAGCAGTACTTC.

In this sample, this clonotype turned up many times. This chain connects TRBV5-1 to TRBJ2-7, with D tentatively TRBD1 or TRBD2 (5 bases each). The V end was cut by 0 bases, the J end by 0 bases, with 10 bases between. The CDR3 runs 15 residues. Germline CDR1 reads SGHRS; CDR2 reads YFSETQ. This CDR3 reads CASSLAPGTSYEQYF. In DNA, the CDR3 is TGCGCCAGCAGCTTGGCTCCAGGGACCTCCTACGAGCAGTACTTC.

This clonotype was detected a few times. This sequence joins TRBV14 and TRBJ1-6; D remains ambiguous. V dropped 4 bases and J dropped 11 bases, with 12 bases sitting between them. CDR3 length: 13 amino acids. Germline V lookup: CDR1 SGHDN, CDR2 FVKESK. CDR3: CASSPFRGAPLHF. Here the CDR3 DNA reads TGTGCCAGCAGCCCGTTCCGGGGAGCACCCCTCCACTTT.

This clonotype was counted between two and nine times. A read error may produce the germline difference seen at one junction end. The genes are TRBV5-6 and TRBJ1-5; TRBD1 matches 9 bases. The germline gives CDR1 SGHDT, CDR2 YYEEEE. The CDR3 sequence is 13 residues long. This chain's CDR3 is CASSLDRGQPQHF. CDR3 in DNA: TGTGCCAGCAGTTTGGACAGGGGTCAGCCCCAGCATTTT.

This clonotype has at least ten counts. The chain employs TRBV4-3 and TRBJ1-3; D gene unclear. Trimming cost V 2 bases and J 0 bases, with 11 bases left between them. Germline CDR1 LGHNA, CDR2 YSLEER. CDR3 length: 16 residues. In DNA form, the CDR3 reads TGCGCCAGCAGCCAACGTCTTCGCAACTCTGGAAACACCATATATTTT. Translated: CASSQRLRNSGNTIYF.

The J gene is TRBJ2-7, the V gene TRBV7-3; no clear D gene. Trimming left V 8 bases short and J 2 bases short, with 10 bases between. CDR1 and CDR2 (germline): SGHTA, FQGTGA. The CDR3 runs to 12 residues. The CDR3 DNA sequence: TGTGCCAGCGGTCCGGATCCCTACGAGCAGTACTTC. This gives the protein CASGPDPYEQYF.

In this sample, this clonotype turned up many times. This rearrangement joins TRBV12-5 to TRBJ2-3; 9 bases fit TRBD2. Germline V gives CDR1 LGHNT, CDR2 FRNRAP. V was pared by 7 bases and J by 1 base, with 18 bases of the junction left unmatched. The CDR3 covers 19 residues. The CDR3 protein is CASDGPQRFLAGGTDTQYF. The CDR3, as DNA: TGTGCTAGTGACGGGCCTCAAAGATTTTTAGCGGGGGGCACAGATACGCAGTATTTT.